This T cell receptor beta chain was observed in a study of human T cells and chemical hapten exposure. Study summary: Yields of TCR per sample differed, chiefly owing to small differences in pooled library volume.

Time point defined: patch test 3, about 24 weeks after DPC sensitization. Treatment noted: therapeutic diphenylcyclopropenone sensitization with weekly scalp DPC. One entry per CDR3 protein results from TCRdb running MiXCR on the RACE reads. The table lists around 150,000 distinct CDR3 sequences, roughly 26% of them singletons. This clonotype was recorded a few times. Its antigen remains unknown. V lost 4 bases and J 1 base, leaving 16 bases between the germline ends. CDR1 is MNHEY and CDR2 is SVGEGT in the germline V gene. The CDR3 has 16 amino acids. Study-level points and caveats: TCRs whose frequency exceeded 1 in 1000 remained the same following DPC sensitization.

The chain uses TRBV6-2 or TRBV6-3 and TRBJ2-5; TRBD1 might be the D (6 bases). This receptor was identified in a woman aged 18 to 35 with alopecia areata. Some clones in this sample may be carry-over from other donors' samples. Sequenced material: whole blood, taken in connection with sensitization to the hapten diphenylcyclopropenone (DPC). CDR3 residues: CASSSPNRDIQETQYF. CDR3 DNA: TGTGCCAGCAGTTCCCCCAACCGGGACATCCAAGAGACCCAGTACTTC.